The sample holds one count of the clone carrying this TCR beta chain. The source of the sample is a study of glioma-infiltrating T cells after dendritic cell vaccination. Study context: Patients had newly diagnosed or recurrent glioblastoma and received dendritic cell vaccines.

The germline gives CDR1 SGHTA, CDR2 FQGNSA. Trimming at V came to 3 bases and at J to 7 bases, leaving 4 bases not matched to a gene. This CDR3 has 15 amino acids. Time point defined: after dendritic cell vaccination, including at tumor progression/relapse. Sequencing was performed with immunoSEQ multiplex PCR; in TCRdb, only in-frame clones are kept and a portion is missing. The top ten hold less than 7% of the sample, which has 70,000 to 100,000 clones, over 80% seen once. This chain uses TRBV7-2 with TRBJ2-1, with 12 bases lining up with TRBD2. The input for sequencing was blood, taken after dendritic cell vaccination. The origin of this receptor is a human donor with glioblastoma. CDR3 nucleotides: TGTGCCAGCAGCTTCCTAGCGGGGGGGGATAATGAGCAGTTCTTC. It specifies CASSFLAGGDNEQFF.